The clone carrying this T cell receptor (beta chain) was detected ten times or more. The V and J ends lost 0 bases and 3 bases respectively, with 12 bases between them. The CDR3 runs to 15 residues. Germline V gene sequence: CDR1 SGDLS, CDR2 YYNGEE. In TCRdb, the RT-PCR reads were re-called with MiXCR into one record per CDR3 protein. Counted here are 550,000 to 750,000 distinct CDR3 sequences, 14% occurring once; the ten biggest clones make up 3.6%. This chain uses TRBV9 with TRBJ1-2, with TRBD1 as a possible D gene (5 bases). The specimen sequenced was memory CD4+ T cells from blood. The receptor comes from a female donor in good health, serving as a healthy control. CDR3 sequence: CASSVAAGWDYGYTF. DNA of the CDR3: TGTGCCAGCAGCGTAGCGGCAGGGTGGGACTATGGCTACACCTTC.